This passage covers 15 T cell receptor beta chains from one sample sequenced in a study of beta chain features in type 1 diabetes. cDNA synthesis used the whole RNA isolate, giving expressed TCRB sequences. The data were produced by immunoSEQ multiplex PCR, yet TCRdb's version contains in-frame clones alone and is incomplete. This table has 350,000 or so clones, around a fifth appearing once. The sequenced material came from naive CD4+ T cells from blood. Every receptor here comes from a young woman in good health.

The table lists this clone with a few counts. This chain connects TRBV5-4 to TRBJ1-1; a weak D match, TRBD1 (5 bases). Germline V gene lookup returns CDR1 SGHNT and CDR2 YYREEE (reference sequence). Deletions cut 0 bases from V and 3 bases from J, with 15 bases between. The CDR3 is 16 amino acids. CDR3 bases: TGTGCCAGCAGCTTGGGTTCCCAGGGTGCGGACACTGAAGCTTTCTTT. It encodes CASSLGSQGADTEAFF.

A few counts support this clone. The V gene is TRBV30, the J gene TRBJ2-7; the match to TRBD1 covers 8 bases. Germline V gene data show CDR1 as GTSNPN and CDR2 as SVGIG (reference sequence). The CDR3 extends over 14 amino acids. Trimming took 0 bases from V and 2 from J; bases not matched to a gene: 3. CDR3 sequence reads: CAWSVQGGTYEQYF. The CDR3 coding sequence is TGTGCCTGGAGTGTACAGGGGGGCACCTACGAGCAGTACTTC.

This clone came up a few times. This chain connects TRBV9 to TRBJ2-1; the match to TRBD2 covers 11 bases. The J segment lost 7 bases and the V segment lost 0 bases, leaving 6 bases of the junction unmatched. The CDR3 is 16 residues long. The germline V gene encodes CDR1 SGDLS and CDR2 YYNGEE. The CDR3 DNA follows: TGTGCCAGCAGCGTAGTGGGACTAGCGGAAGTAAATGAGCAGTTCTTC. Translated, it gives CASSVVGLAEVNEQFF.

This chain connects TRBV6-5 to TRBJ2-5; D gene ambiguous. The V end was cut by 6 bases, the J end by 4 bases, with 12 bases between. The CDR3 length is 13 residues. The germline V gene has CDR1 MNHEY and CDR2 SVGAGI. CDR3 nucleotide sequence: TGTGCCAGCAGCTATGGTGTCGGAGAGACCCAGTACTTC. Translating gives CASSYGVGETQYF.

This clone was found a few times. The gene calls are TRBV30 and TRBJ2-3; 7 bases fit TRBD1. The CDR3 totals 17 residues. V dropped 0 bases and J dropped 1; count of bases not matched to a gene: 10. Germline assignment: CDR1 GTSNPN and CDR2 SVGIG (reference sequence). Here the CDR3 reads CAWSVLGDSLGTDTQYF. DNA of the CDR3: TGTGCCTGGAGTGTACTGGGGGACAGCCTCGGCACAGATACGCAGTATTTT. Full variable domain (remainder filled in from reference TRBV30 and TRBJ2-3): SQTIHQWPATLVQPVGSPLSLECTVEGTSNPNLYWYRQAAGRGLQLLFYSVGIGQISSEVPQNLSASRPQDRQFILSSKKLLLSDSGFYLCAWSVLGDSLGTDTQYFGPGTRLTVL.

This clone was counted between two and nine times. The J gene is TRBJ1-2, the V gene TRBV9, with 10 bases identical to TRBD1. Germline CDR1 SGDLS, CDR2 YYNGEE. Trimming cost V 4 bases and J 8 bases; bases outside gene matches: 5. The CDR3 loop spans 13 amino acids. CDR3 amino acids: CASSPQDRGGYTF. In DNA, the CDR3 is TGTGCCAGCAGCCCCCAGGACAGGGGGGGCTACACCTTC.

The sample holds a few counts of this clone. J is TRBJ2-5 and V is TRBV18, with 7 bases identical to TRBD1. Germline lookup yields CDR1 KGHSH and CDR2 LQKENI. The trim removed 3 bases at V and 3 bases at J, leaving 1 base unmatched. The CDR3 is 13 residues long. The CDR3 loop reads CASSPTGKETQYF. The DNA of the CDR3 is TGTGCCAGCTCACCGACAGGGAAAGAGACCCAGTACTTC.

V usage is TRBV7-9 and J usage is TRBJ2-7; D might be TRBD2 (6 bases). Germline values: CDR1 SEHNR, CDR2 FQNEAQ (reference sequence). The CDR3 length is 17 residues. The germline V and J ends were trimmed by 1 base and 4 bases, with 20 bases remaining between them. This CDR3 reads CASSLGHLGLDLYEQYF. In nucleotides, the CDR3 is TGTGCCAGCAGCTTAGGTCACTTGGGACTGGACCTTTACGAGCAGTACTTC.

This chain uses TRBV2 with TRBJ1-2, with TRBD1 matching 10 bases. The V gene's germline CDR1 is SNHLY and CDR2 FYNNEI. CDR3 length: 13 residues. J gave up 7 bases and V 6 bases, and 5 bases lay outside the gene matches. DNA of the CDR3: TGTGCCAGCAGCCGGGACAGGGGAGGTGGCTACACCTTC. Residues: CASSRDRGGGYTF.

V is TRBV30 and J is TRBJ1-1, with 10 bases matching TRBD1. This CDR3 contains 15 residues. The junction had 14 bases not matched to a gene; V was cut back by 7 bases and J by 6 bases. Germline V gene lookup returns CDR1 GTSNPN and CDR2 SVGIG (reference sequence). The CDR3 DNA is TGTGCCTTCCGGGACAGGGGTTCATTGGGGTCTGAAGCTTTCTTT. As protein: CAFRDRGSLGSEAFF.

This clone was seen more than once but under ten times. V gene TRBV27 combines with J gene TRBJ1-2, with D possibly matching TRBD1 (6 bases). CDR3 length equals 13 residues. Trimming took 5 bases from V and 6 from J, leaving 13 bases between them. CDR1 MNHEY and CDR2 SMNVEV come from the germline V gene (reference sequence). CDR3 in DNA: TGTGCCAGCAGTCTCTTACCAGGGGATGGCTACACCTTC. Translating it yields CASSLLPGDGYTF.

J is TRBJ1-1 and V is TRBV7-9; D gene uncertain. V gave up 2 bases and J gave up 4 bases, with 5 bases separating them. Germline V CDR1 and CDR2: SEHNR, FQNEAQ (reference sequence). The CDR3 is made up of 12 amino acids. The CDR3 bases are TGTGCCAGCAGCTTACATAGCACTGAAGCTTTCTTT. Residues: CASSLHSTEAFF.

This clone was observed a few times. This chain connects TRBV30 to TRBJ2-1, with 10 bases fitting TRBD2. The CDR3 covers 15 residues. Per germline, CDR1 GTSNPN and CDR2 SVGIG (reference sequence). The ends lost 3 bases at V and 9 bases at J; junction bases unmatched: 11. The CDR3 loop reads CAWRGLAGVRGEQFF. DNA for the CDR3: TGTGCCTGGAGAGGTCTAGCGGGAGTCCGCGGTGAGCAGTTCTTC.

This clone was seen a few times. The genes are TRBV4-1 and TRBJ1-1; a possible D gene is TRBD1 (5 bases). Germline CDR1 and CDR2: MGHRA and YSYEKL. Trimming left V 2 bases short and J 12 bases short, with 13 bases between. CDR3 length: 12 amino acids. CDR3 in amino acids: CASSQLGVTTFF. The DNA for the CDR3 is TGCGCCAGCAGCCAACTAGGGGTAACGACTTTCTTT.

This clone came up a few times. CDR3: CASSQGITTLWGNQPQHF. Written as DNA, the CDR3 is TGCGCCAGCAGCCAAGGGATCACTACCCTTTGGGGCAATCAGCCCCAGCATTTT. V usage is TRBV4-1 and J usage is TRBJ1-5; D not resolved. From germline, CDR1 is MGHRA and CDR2 YSYEKL. CDR3 length: 18 residues. V shed 1 base and J shed 2 bases, with 18 bases lying between them.